Listed below are T cell receptor beta chains from one sample, sequenced in a study of PD-1 blockade in classical Hodgkin lymphoma. Sequencing used immunoSEQ multiplex PCR; TCRdb keeps in-frame clones, though not all of them. The sample holds around 45,000 clones, about 65% seen once. This material consisted of peripheral blood mononuclear cells (PBMCs), taken before the second cycle of nivolumab. Every receptor here comes from a human donor with classical Hodgkin lymphoma. The CDR3 runs from the conserved cysteine through the conserved F or W. The order of the fields is V gene, D gene, clone size, J gene, CDR3 protein, CDR3 DNA. A D gene is named only where the DNA matches it firmly. A row's size may be missing; if present it is once, few, many or a size class.

v_gene: TRBV29-1; d_gene: TRBD1; abundance: -; j_gene: TRBJ2-7; CDR3aa: CSVDDRDSYEQYF; CDR3nt: TGCAGCGTTGATGACCGGGACAGCTACGAGCAGTACTTC
v_gene: TRBV7-2; d_gene: TRBD1; abundance: -; j_gene: TRBJ2-2; CDR3aa: CASSSNRGLNTGELFF; CDR3nt: TGTGCCAGCAGCTCGAACAGGGGGCTGAACACCGGGGAGCTGTTTTTT
v_gene: TRBV5-4; d_gene: -; abundance: -; j_gene: TRBJ1-2; CDR3aa: CASAGLVGYTF; CDR3nt: TGTGCCAGCGCAGGTCTTGTTGGCTACACCTTC
v_gene: TRBV5-6; d_gene: -; abundance: once; j_gene: TRBJ1-1; CDR3aa: CASSFGTEAFF; CDR3nt: TGTGCCAGCAGCTTTGGCACTGAAGCTTTCTTT
v_gene: TRBV27; d_gene: TRBD1; abundance: -; j_gene: TRBJ2-1; CDR3aa: CASSTPGQGFGEQFF; CDR3nt: TGTGCCAGCAGTACCCCGGGACAGGGCTTCGGTGAGCAGTTCTTC
v_gene: TRBV5-8; d_gene: -; abundance: few; j_gene: TRBJ2-1; CDR3aa: CASSSYRDMENEQFF; CDR3nt: TGTGCCAGCAGCTCTTACCGGGACATGGAAAATGAGCAGTTCTTC
v_gene: TRBV12-1; d_gene: -; abundance: -; j_gene: TRBJ2-3; CDR3aa: CASSFGRSTDTQYF; CDR3nt: TGTGCCAGCAGCTTTGGCAGATCCACAGATACGCAGTATTTT
v_gene: TRBV7-8; d_gene: -; abundance: few; j_gene: TRBJ1-3; CDR3aa: CASSLDRFGTLNTIYF; CDR3nt: TGTGCCAGCAGCCTAGACAGGTTCGGGACCCTAAACACCATATATTTT
v_gene: TRBV29-1; d_gene: -; abundance: once; j_gene: TRBJ1-1; CDR3aa: CSVEDPAEGTEAFF; CDR3nt: TGCAGCGTTGAAGACCCGGCGGAGGGGACTGAAGCTTTCTTT
v_gene: TRBV6-4; d_gene: -; abundance: -; j_gene: TRBJ2-1; CDR3aa: CASSDGTANEQFF; CDR3nt: TGTGCCAGCAGTGACGGCACGGCCAATGAGCAGTTCTTC
v_gene: TRBV5-1; d_gene: -; abundance: -; j_gene: TRBJ2-7; CDR3aa: CASSFGQLYEQYF; CDR3nt: TGCGCCAGCAGCTTCGGACAGCTCTACGAGCAGTACTTC
v_gene: TRBV19; d_gene: -; abundance: -; j_gene: TRBJ1-5; CDR3aa: CASQVGGLSNQPQHF; CDR3nt: TGTGCCAGTCAGGTCGGGGGGCTGAGCAATCAGCCCCAGCATTTT
v_gene: TRBV5-1; d_gene: TRBD2; abundance: -; j_gene: TRBJ2-3; CDR3aa: CASKPSGGNTDTQYF; CDR3nt: TGCGCCAGCAAGCCTAGCGGGGGGAACACAGATACGCAGTATTTT
v_gene: TRBV5-6; d_gene: TRBD1; abundance: -; j_gene: TRBJ2-7; CDR3aa: CASSLVPGQGSEQYF; CDR3nt: TGTGCCAGCAGCCTTGTACCGGGACAGGGCTCCGAGCAGTACTTC
v_gene: TRBV18; d_gene: -; abundance: -; j_gene: TRBJ2-1; CDR3aa: CASSGGEYNEQFF; CDR3nt: TGTGCCAGCTCCGGGGGCGAGTACAATGAGCAGTTCTTC
v_gene: TRBV5-4; d_gene: -; abundance: -; j_gene: TRBJ2-1; CDR3aa: CASSFERNEQFF; CDR3nt: TGTGCCAGCAGCTTCGAGCGCAATGAGCAGTTCTTC
v_gene: TRBV2; d_gene: TRBD1; abundance: -; j_gene: TRBJ2-7; CDR3aa: CATSGTDSYEQYF; CDR3nt: TGTGCCACCTCCGGGACAGACTCCTACGAGCAGTACTTC
v_gene: TRBV19; d_gene: -; abundance: -; j_gene: TRBJ1-4; CDR3aa: CASSNSVRGEANEKLFF; CDR3nt: TGTGCCAGTAGTAATTCCGTCAGGGGCGAGGCTAATGAAAAACTGTTTTTT
v_gene: TRBV6-5; d_gene: -; abundance: few; j_gene: TRBJ2-7; CDR3aa: CASSYSEDSYEQYF; CDR3nt: TGTGCCAGCAGTTACTCCGAAGACTCCTACGAGCAGTACTTC
v_gene: TRBV7-9; d_gene: TRBD1; abundance: -; j_gene: TRBJ2-1; CDR3aa: CASSSGTEGGEQFF; CDR3nt: TGTGCCAGCAGCTCCGGGACAGAAGGTGGCGAGCAGTTCTTC
v_gene: TRBV5-5; d_gene: TRBD1; abundance: -; j_gene: TRBJ1-1; CDR3aa: CASHWGQGLNTEAFF; CDR3nt: TGTGCCAGCCATTGGGGACAGGGGTTGAACACTGAAGCTTTCTTT
v_gene: TRBV7-9; d_gene: TRBD1; abundance: -; j_gene: TRBJ1-4; CDR3aa: CASSAGQGGEKLFF; CDR3nt: TGTGCCAGCAGCGCCGGACAGGGTGGCGAAAAACTGTTTTTT
v_gene: TRBV9; d_gene: -; abundance: few; j_gene: TRBJ2-3; CDR3aa: CASSLRTDTQYF; CDR3nt: TGTGCCAGCAGCCTGCGCACAGATACGCAGTATTTT
v_gene: TRBV7-3; d_gene: -; abundance: -; j_gene: TRBJ2-7; CDR3aa: CASSLPHEQYF; CDR3nt: TGTGCCAGCAGCTTACCCCACGAGCAGTACTTC
v_gene: TRBV11-2; d_gene: TRBD2; abundance: -; j_gene: TRBJ2-1; CDR3aa: CASSLGTSANEQFF; CDR3nt: TGTGCCAGCAGCTTAGGGACTAGCGCCAATGAGCAGTTCTTC
v_gene: TRBV10-2; d_gene: -; abundance: -; j_gene: TRBJ2-7; CDR3aa: CASSSSYEQYF; CDR3nt: TGCGCCAGCAGCAGTTCCTACGAGCAGTACTTC
v_gene: TRBV7-8; d_gene: -; abundance: -; j_gene: TRBJ2-6; CDR3aa: CASSLPTGTNSGASGANVLTF; CDR3nt: TGTGCCAGCAGCTTACCCACAGGGACCAACTCTGGAGCCTCTGGGGCCAACGTCCTGACTTTC
v_gene: TRBV7-8; d_gene: -; abundance: once; j_gene: TRBJ1-1; CDR3aa: CASSFRASEAFF; CDR3nt: TGTGCCAGCAGCTTCCGAGCGTCTGAAGCTTTCTTT
v_gene: TRBV28; d_gene: -; abundance: once; j_gene: TRBJ1-5; CDR3aa: CASSFGGGGRGQPQHF; CDR3nt: TGTGCCAGCAGTTTTGGGGGCGGGGGCAGGGGCCAGCCCCAGCATTTT
v_gene: TRBV4-1; d_gene: -; abundance: -; j_gene: TRBJ2-7; CDR3aa: CASSQDSGKSSYEQYF; CDR3nt: TGCGCCAGCAGCCAAGATAGCGGCAAATCCTCCTACGAGCAGTACTTC
v_gene: TRBV7-9; d_gene: TRBD1; abundance: once; j_gene: TRBJ2-2; CDR3aa: CASSRGRGQGSGELFF; CDR3nt: TGTGCCAGCAGCCGCGGGCGGGGACAGGGATCCGGGGAGCTGTTTTTT
v_gene: TRBV7-9; d_gene: TRBD1; abundance: -; j_gene: TRBJ1-3; CDR3aa: CASSSTGERRDTIYF; CDR3nt: TGTGCCAGCAGCTCGACAGGGGAGAGACGGGACACCATATATTTT
v_gene: TRBV19; d_gene: TRBD1; abundance: -; j_gene: TRBJ2-7; CDR3aa: CASSTTTGVKYEQYF; CDR3nt: TGTGCCAGTAGTACGACGACAGGGGTAAAATACGAGCAGTACTTC
v_gene: TRBV30; d_gene: -; abundance: -; j_gene: TRBJ1-2; CDR3aa: CAWSKARFSYGYTF; CDR3nt: TGTGCCTGGAGTAAGGCCAGATTTTCCTATGGCTACACCTTC
v_gene: TRBV19; d_gene: TRBD1; abundance: once; j_gene: TRBJ1-1; CDR3aa: CASRGTGDLTEAFF; CDR3nt: TGTGCCAGTAGGGGGACAGGGGACCTCACTGAAGCTTTCTTT
v_gene: TRBV4-2; d_gene: -; abundance: -; j_gene: TRBJ2-3; CDR3aa: CASSQDGKDRDTQYF; CDR3nt: TGTGCCAGCAGCCAAGATGGGAAGGACCGAGATACGCAGTATTTT
v_gene: TRBV7-9; d_gene: -; abundance: -; j_gene: TRBJ1-2; CDR3aa: CASSLVVGYGYTF; CDR3nt: TGTGCCAGCAGCTTAGTAGTGGGCTATGGCTACACCTTC
v_gene: TRBV9; d_gene: -; abundance: few; j_gene: TRBJ1-2; CDR3aa: CASSVPGARGNYGYTF; CDR3nt: TGTGCCAGCAGCGTACCGGGGGCCCGGGGGAACTATGGCTACACCTTC
v_gene: TRBV6-5; d_gene: -; abundance: -; j_gene: TRBJ2-4; CDR3aa: CASSYSVRSFQYF; CDR3nt: TGTGCCAGCAGTTACTCAGTCCGGTCCTTTCAGTACTTC
v_gene: TRBV7-9; d_gene: -; abundance: once; j_gene: TRBJ2-7; CDR3aa: CASSLEYGYEQYF; CDR3nt: TGTGCCAGCAGCTTAGAGTATGGCTACGAGCAGTACTTC